This TCR beta chain was identified during a study of OX40 agonist ivuxolimab in advanced cancers. Describing the broader study: Ivuxolimab was an agonistic, fully human IgG2 monoclonal antibody directed against OX40 (CD134), a costimulatory receptor. Intravenous ivuxolimab was administered to patients every 2 weeks at six dose levels: 0.01, 0.1, 0.3, 1.5, 3 and 10 mg/kg. Of the roughly 51 patients in dose escalation, some 20 had hepatocellular carcinoma, about 15 had melanoma, 9 had renal cell carcinoma and 9 had head and neck cancer. A male proportion of roughly 80% and a mean age of 60 years, ranging from roughly 23 to 85, were recorded for the dose-escalation cohort. Patients were allowed to have had prior anti-PD-1, anti-PD-L1 or anti-CTLA-4 therapy, and about 40% of the dose-escalation patients had been treated with checkpoint inhibitors. Partial responses occurred in three dose-escalation patients: two with cutaneous melanoma and one with hepatocellular carcinoma. The point of sequencing TCRbeta in the periphery was to test whether ivuxolimab changed TCR sequence diversity and drove clonal T-cell expansion. The paper reports the monotherapy dose-escalation portion (N of about 50 patients) of the phase I ivuxolimab trial. Study-level results and caveats: In the 0.1-3.0 mg/kg groups, partial responders had among the lowest normalized peripheral clonal expansion, particularly in CD8+ T cells. After ivuxolimab, more expanded clones were found on average in CD8+ T cells than in CD4+ T cells. Low levels of normalized T-cell clonal expansion were also seen in some patients who did not respond. At doses of 0.1 to 3.0 mg/kg, clonal expansion of both CD4+ and CD8+ T cells in blood was seen between baseline and week 6. Antigen specificity was not determined for the clonally expanded peripheral T cells.

Details on this clone: No cognate antigen has been identified for it. No base-level quality is on record; no much larger clone is a single base apart.

Taken from the germline V gene, the CDR1 and CDR2 loops are SGHRS and YFSETQ. The CDR3 has 15 amino acids, counting the end cysteine and phenylalanine. The sequence is cut down to CDR3 DNA, 45 bases in frame from base 1. V loses 4 bases of germline sequence and J loses 8 bases, and the interval between the two ends is 18 bases. Patients with autoimmune disease history or receiving systemic immunosuppression were excluded from the trial. Peripheral blood for TCR sequencing was drawn from every dose cohort at baseline, at cycle 4 day 1 and at cycle 7 day 1. The samples were drawn from a first-in-human, open-label, multicenter phase I dose-escalation trial of ivuxolimab. Adults with locally advanced or metastatic head and neck squamous cell, hepatocellular, melanoma or renal cell carcinoma were enrolled in the trial. Before TCR sequencing, CD4+ T cells and CD8+ T cells were sorted from peripheral blood as separate populations.

For sequencing of the TCRbeta CDR3 region, genomic DNA was extracted from the sorted cells. The immunoSEQ Assay was used to sequence the TCRbeta CDR3 regions. TCRdb carries this immuneACCESS record with in-frame sequences only. Its versions omit some clonotypes, under half of them owing to an unresolved V gene in the studies checked, with the rest unexplained. The sample has some 22,000 clones on record, roughly three quarters of them singletons. Just over 2% of the sample goes to the ten largest clones. The V and J segments used are TRBV5-1 and TRBJ1-4; TRBD1 could be the D gene, as 6 bases match. This TCR derives from an adult with an advanced solid tumor such as melanoma, head and neck, liver or kidney cancer. Source: CD4+ or CD8+ T cells sorted from blood, taken in a trial of the OX40 agonist ivuxolimab. Here is the DNA: TGCGCCAGCAGCCCGAGGGGGGGGATACCCGAAAAACTGTTTTTT. It is translated as CASSPRGGIPEKLFF.